Each of the 10 T cell receptor beta chains below was sequenced from the same sample in a study of T cell responses to AZD1222 COVID-19 vaccine. Generated by immunoSEQ multiplex PCR, the TCRdb table keeps only in-frame clones and is missing some. The table has 150,000 or so clones, just over 90% seen once. The specimen was peripheral blood, collected 28 days after the second AZD1222 dose. These receptors all come from an adult who received the AZD1222 COVID-19 vaccine.

The CDR3 sequence is CASSQDPGRGPSTYGYTF. The CDR3 DNA reads as TGTGCCAGCAGCCAAGATCCGGGGAGGGGGCCTTCTACCTATGGCTACACCTTC. This sequence joins TRBV4-2 and TRBJ1-2; 7 nucleotides line up with TRBD1. The CDR3 is made up of 18 amino acids. J gave up 4 bases and V 0 bases, and 14 bases lay outside the gene matches. Germline CDR1 LGHNA, CDR2 YNFKEQ.

The chain has TRBV7-2 and TRBJ2-1; unclear D gene. The CDR3 has 10 residues. The V gene lost 6 bases and the J gene lost 10 bases, with 7 bases spanning the gap. Germline-derived CDR1 and CDR2 are SGHTA and FQGNSA. The DNA for the CDR3 is TGTGCCAGCAGTAAGATAGAGCAGTTCTTC. Its protein is CASSKIEQFF.

CDR3 sequence (DNA): TGTGCCAGCAGCTCGCGACGGGGCGTTCAAGAGACCCAGTACTTC. Amino acid sequence: CASSSRRGVQETQYF. This chain links TRBV5-4 with TRBJ2-5; D possibly matches TRBD1 or TRBD2 (5 bases each). Trimming removed 3 bases from V and 2 bases from J, with 14 bases in between. In germline, CDR1 is SGHNT, CDR2 YYREEE (reference sequence). The CDR3 contains 15 residues.

This chain uses TRBV6-5 with TRBJ1-3; 7 bases match TRBD1. CDR3 length: 15 residues. Germline V gene sequence: CDR1 MNHEY, CDR2 SVGAGI. The trim removed 2 bases at V and 7 bases at J, leaving 8 bases unmatched. CDR3 nucleotides: TGTGCCAGCAGTTACAATGACAGGGTTACGAACACCATATATTTT. Amino acids: CASSYNDRVTNTIYF.

The chain combines TRBV7-8 with TRBJ1-2; D remains ambiguous. Trimming removed 3 bases at V and 4 bases at J, with 12 bases between. Germline lookup yields CDR1 SGHVS and CDR2 FQNEAQ. The CDR3 has 14 amino acids. This chain's CDR3 is CASSFTPTGYGYTF. CDR3 DNA sequence: TGTGCCAGCAGCTTTACCCCGACGGGCTATGGCTACACCTTC.

The chain uses TRBV11-2 and TRBJ2-5; tentative D call: TRBD1 (6 bases). The CDR3 has 15 amino acids. V lost 5 bases, J lost 2 bases, and 15 bases lay in between. Germline values: CDR1 SGHAT, CDR2 FQNNGV. CDR3 loop: CASSLRGNPQETQYF. The CDR3 nucleotides are TGTGCCAGCAGCCTTAGGGGGAACCCACAAGAGACCCAGTACTTC.

V and J are TRBV5-1 and TRBJ2-7; unclear D gene. The germline V gene has CDR1 SGHRS and CDR2 YFSETQ. V was cut by 2 bases and J by 5 bases, with 8 bases left in between. The CDR3 sequence is 12 residues long. The CDR3 loop reads CASSFGPDEQYF. As DNA, the CDR3 is TGCGCCAGCAGCTTCGGCCCTGACGAGCAGTACTTC.

The rearrangement links TRBV19 to TRBJ1-6, with D hard to call. The length of the CDR3 is 16 residues. The germline V gene encodes CDR1 LNHDA and CDR2 SQIVND (reference sequence). Trimming took 5 bases from V and 2 from J, leaving 13 bases between them. DNA of the CDR3: TGTGCCAGTAGTCAGATGGACGCTGCCTATAATTCACCCCTCCACTTT. This encodes CASSQMDAAYNSPLHF.

In DNA, the CDR3 is TGTGCCAGCAGCTTAATGAGAGCCGAGCAGTACTTC. It encodes CASSLMRAEQYF. The chain uses TRBV7-9 and TRBJ2-7; no reliable D call. The germline CDR1 and CDR2 sequences are SEHNR and FQNEAQ (reference sequence). CDR3 length: 12 residues. V was clipped by 2 bases and J by 6 bases, with 8 bases between them.

The genes are TRBV5-1 and TRBJ1-1; TRBD1 matches 7 bases. The CDR3 has 15 amino acids. The germline gives CDR1 SGHRS, CDR2 YFSETQ. With V trimmed by 4 bases and J by 2 bases, 8 bases remained unmatched. In DNA form, the CDR3 reads TGCGCCAGCAGCCTAGCACCAGGGGGTAACACTGAAGCTTTCTTT. Translated, it gives CASSLAPGGNTEAFF.